Listed below are T cell receptor beta chains from one sample, sequenced in a study of neurological immune-mediated disorders. TCRdb recomputed calls from the 5' RACE reads with MiXCR, one row per CDR3 protein. The sample includes about 60,000 distinct CDR3 sequences, about 4% of them seen just once. The sequenced sample was PBMCs. The source of these receptors is a man between 45 and 60 years old with multiple sclerosis. CDR3s include the opening cysteine and the closing phenylalanine or tryptophan. D genes are given only for firm matches. Clone size appears in some rows only: once, few, many, or a class for an expanded clone.

j_call clone_size d_call v_call cdr3_nt cdr3_aa
TRBJ2-3 once TRBD2 TRBV20-1 TGCAGTGCTAGAGCAGCGGGGGCTGTTAGCACAGATACGCAGTATTTT CSARAAGAVSTDTQYF
TRBJ2-1 . TRBD2 TRBV20-1 TGCAGTGCTAATTTGGCCCTCCGTAGCGGGAGCGCCTACAATGAGCAGTTCTTC CSANLALRSGSAYNEQFF
TRBJ1-5 few . TRBV20-1 TGCAGTGCAAGTGGGTCAGGGAATCAGCCCCAGCATTTT CSASGSGNQPQHF
TRBJ2-1 many TRBD1 TRBV20-1 TGCAGTGCTACCCAACCCGGGACAGGGGGCGATTATGAGCAGTTCTTC CSATQPGTGGDYEQFF
TRBJ1-2 many . TRBV20-1 TGCAGTGCTAGAGATCCGGCCTCAGGGCCGCTAGGATATGGCTACACCTTC CSARDPASGPLGYGYTF
TRBJ2-3 many . TRBV5-1 TGCGCCAGCAGCTGGACGCGGGCAGGCACAGATACGCAGTATTTT CASSWTRAGTDTQYF
TRBJ1-1 many . TRBV5-4 TGTGCCAGCAGCTCACAAAATGGCAGGGGTGGGAACACTGAAGCTTTCTTT CASSSQNGRGGNTEAFF
TRBJ2-3 many TRBD1 TRBV5-6 TGTGCCAGCAGCCAGAACGAACGGGACAGGAGCACAGATACGCAGTATTTT CASSQNERDRSTDTQYF
TRBJ1-4 many TRBD1 TRBV29-1 TGCAGCGGGAGGGACAGTAATGAAAAACTGTTTTTT CSGRDSNEKLFF
TRBJ2-3 many . TRBV5-1 TGCGCCAGCAGCTTGGATCGGGGGGCCCGCACAGATACGCAGTATTTT CASSLDRGARTDTQYF
TRBJ2-1 many . TRBV27 TGTGCCAGCAGTTTTGGGGCACATCGGGACAATGAGCAGTTCTTC CASSFGAHRDNEQFF
TRBJ2-5 many . TRBV6-8 TGTGCCAGCAGTAAACGGACGGCGCAAGAGACCCAGTACTTC CASSKRTAQETQYF
TRBJ1-4 . . TRBV7-9 TGCGCCAGCAGCTTGGCAAATGGGAGAGAAAAACTGTTTTTT CASSLANGREKLFF
TRBJ2-5 . . TRBV7-6 TGTGCCAGCAGCCGTAATCCGAAAGAGACCCAGTACTTC CASSRNPKETQYF
TRBJ1-2 many . TRBV7-9 TGTGCCAGCAGCTTAGCCGATGGCTACACCTTC CASSLADGYTF